This T cell receptor beta chain derives from a study of blood T cell repertoires in COVID-19. Study-wide background: Sites across the United States, Italy and Spain contributed samples from acute and convalescent COVID-19. T cells, B-cell-depleted T cells, or PBMCs supplied cDNA or gDNA.

Germline CDR1 and CDR2: KGHDR and SFDVKD. J was trimmed by 3 bases and V by 3 bases; bases with no gene match: 6. This CDR3 region has 17 residues. Authors' methods: Reference gene primer amplification gave estimated nucleated cell counts. Profiled with immunoSEQ multiplex PCR; TCRdb holds only in-frame clones, not every one. That table furnishes V, J and clone size, whereas the DNA furnished D and trimming. Of 150,000 to 180,000 clones in the sample, roughly four fifths were seen once. Source material: peripheral blood. The chain uses TRBV24-1 and TRBJ2-3; 12 nucleotides match TRBD2. The origin of this receptor is a woman aged 55-75 years with acute or convalescent COVID-19. The CDR3 region has the DNA TGTGCCACCAGTGATGATCTAACTAGCGGGGGGACAGATACGCAGTATTTT. Amino acid sequence: CATSDDLTSGGTDTQYF.